Detailed here is one TCR beta chain. Its recognized antigen is unknown. Base quality data are lacking; no much larger clone is found one base away. This record comes from a study of T cell responses to AZD1222 COVID-19 vaccine (dated by TCRdb to 2020 to 2023). Turning to the overall study: Because spike-specific TCR depth and breadth did not differ between the two schedules, AZD1222 recipients who got a second dose at roughly 4 weeks were pooled with those who got a second dose at roughly 12 weeks. Trial participants were enrolled by age into 18-55, 56-69 and 70-plus year subgroups, with roughly 150, 30 and 60 TCR-sequenced participants respectively. TCR sequencing was performed for roughly 240 trial participants, of whom around 200 were given two doses of AZD1222 and approximately 25 were given two doses of MenACWY control vaccine. Results the study describes overall, beyond this receptor: Because no day 14 peak-response samples were available, repertoires were characterized only after the peak T cell response. Reportedly, close to half of the unique spike-specific TCRs recognized epitopes lying outside the regions that are mutated in the B.1.351 and B.1.1.7 variants. The vaccine-associated CD4 TCRs covered the entire spike protein, and the dominant responses fell in regions 160-218 and 743-854. Participants were mostly white British and included more females than males, and it was suggested by the authors that clonal diversity may have been underestimated. Conclusions about previously exposed vaccinees are limited because only five to seven AZD1222 recipients were SARS-CoV-2 seropositive at baseline. In the small 56-69-year group, the increase in depth fell short of significance, most likely because of low power. Spike-specific TCR breadth and depth rose significantly after two AZD1222 doses compared with day 0 and with MenACWY recipients.

The CDR3 regions of human TCRbeta chains were analyzed by immunosequencing. The paper's data handling went like this. Repertoire TCRs were matched against a reference library of SARS-CoV-2-specific TCRs generated with the MIRA antigen-specificity platform. Breadth was defined as the fraction of unique TCRs that were SARS-CoV-2-associated. Depth was defined as the fraction of total T cells that were SARS-CoV-2-associated. Each spike-specific TCR was assigned to its reactive spike region and to a CD4 or CD8 class using the MIRA data. Log10-transformed breadth and depth values were compared by one-way ANOVA with Sidak's multiple comparisons tests. TCRdb limited this immuneACCESS table to in-frame rearrangements with V and J called. A share of clones is missing; checked studies link under half to unresolved V genes, and the rest is unexplained. The V and J calls and clone size are taken from that table; D and trimming were inferred from the DNA. Recorded for this sample are 150,000 to 200,000 clones; about nine tenths of them occurred a single time. The top ten hold 5% to 7% of the sample.

At the junction V is shortened by 7 bases and J by 5 bases, with 15 bases in between. CDR1 and CDR2 were assigned from the germline V gene (reference sequence) as LNHDA and SQIVND. CDR3 length: 14 amino acids, cysteine to phenylalanine. Left in the record is the CDR3 DNA by itself, 42 bases read in frame from the first base. In light of the paper, this sample's time point label describes: baseline before first vaccination. Vaccinee samples were obtained from the UK trials COV001 and COV002, which included a single-blind randomized controlled phase 2/3 trial of AZD1222 (ChAdOx1 nCoV-19) in healthy adults. For TCRbeta chain sequencing, PBMC samples from trial participants were taken at day 0 and at day 28 after the second dose.

Sequencing used peripheral blood, obtained on day 0 of AZD1222 vaccination. The chain was built from TRBV19 and TRBJ1-5; matching of 6 bases hints at TRBD1 as the D gene. The receptor comes from an adult in good health. The sequenced DNA: TGTGCCAGTACCCCCATGACAGGCTATCAGCCCCAGCATTTT. This sequence encodes CASTPMTGYQPQHF. The CDR3 plus the reference TRBV19 and TRBJ1-5 genes for the other parts give the full variable domain: DGGITQSPKYLFRKEGQNVTLSCEQNLNHDAMYWYRQDPGQGLRLIYYSQIVNDFQKGDIAEGYSVSREKKESFPLTVTSAQKNPTAFYLCASTPMTGYQPQHFGDGTRLSIL.